The clone carrying this T cell receptor (beta chain) was detected only once. What it binds is not known. The primer mix had 60 Vbeta and 13 Jbeta primers. This table comes from immunoSEQ multiplex PCR, and its TCRdb copy is limited to in-frame clones, with some not included. Among roughly 150,000 clones listed, roughly 80% were seen once. The sample comes from a study of cytomegalovirus exposure and HLA in healthy donors. The study, taken as a whole, reports: Most TCR sequences were rare, but some public TCRs occurred in many donors. Reports state that TCR beta sequences accurately predicted most subjects' HLA-A and HLA-B alleles. The study flagged some 180 TCR beta chains as cytomegalovirus-associated.

Despite likely unrecorded immune exposures, the donors were nominally healthy at the time of sampling. The CDR3 spans 11 residues. CDR1 and CDR2 from the germline V gene are KGHSH and LQKENI. Trimming shortened V by 5 bases and J by 14 bases, and 14 bases separated the two germline ends. This TCR came from a man aged 18 to 30 in good health and CMV-seropositive. Specimen: PBMCs. This chain joins TRBV18 and TRBJ2-3, with D maybe TRBD2 (6 bases). CDR3 sequence: CASSGGVELYF. The CDR3, as DNA: TGTGCCAGCTCAGGAGGGGTAGAATTGTATTTT.